The entry below describes one T cell receptor beta chain. The record originates from a study of Graves' ophthalmopathy and Graves' hyperthyroidism. TCR beta CDR3 amplification used RNA transcripts. The library came from an HTBI-primed first-round RT-PCR and a second-round multiplex PCR. TCRdb reanalysed the multiplex PCR reads using MiXCR and keeps one entry per CDR3 protein. The profile shows approximately 210,000 distinct CDR3 sequences, about 32% of them singletons. CDR3 length equals 12 residues. Trimming left V 8 bases short and J 7 bases short, with 14 bases between. Germline CDR1 is SGHAT and CDR2 is FQNNGV.

J is TRBJ1-2 and V is TRBV11-2; tentatively, D is TRBD1 (5 bases). The receptor's source is a man aged 45-65 years with Graves' ophthalmopathy. Sequenced: peripheral blood. Written as DNA, the CDR3 is TGTGCCAGCGGGGGGTTAGGGCTTGGCTACACCTTC. Amino acid sequence: CASGGLGLGYTF.